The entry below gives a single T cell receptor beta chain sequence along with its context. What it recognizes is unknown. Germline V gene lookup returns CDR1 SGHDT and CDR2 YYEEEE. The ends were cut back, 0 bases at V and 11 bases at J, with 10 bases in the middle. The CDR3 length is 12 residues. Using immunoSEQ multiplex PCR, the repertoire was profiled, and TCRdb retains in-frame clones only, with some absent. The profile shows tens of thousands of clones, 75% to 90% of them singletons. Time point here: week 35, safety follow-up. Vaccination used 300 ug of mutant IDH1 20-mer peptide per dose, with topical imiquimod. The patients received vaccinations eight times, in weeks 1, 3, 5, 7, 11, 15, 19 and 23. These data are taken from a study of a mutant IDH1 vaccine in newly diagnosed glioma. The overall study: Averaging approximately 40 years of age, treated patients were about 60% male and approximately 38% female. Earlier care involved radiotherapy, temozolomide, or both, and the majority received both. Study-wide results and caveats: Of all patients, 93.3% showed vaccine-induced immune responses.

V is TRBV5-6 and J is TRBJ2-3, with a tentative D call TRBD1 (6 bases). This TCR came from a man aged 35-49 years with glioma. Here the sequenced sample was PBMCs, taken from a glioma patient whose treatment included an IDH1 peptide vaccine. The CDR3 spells CASSLEQGGQYF. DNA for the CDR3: TGTGCCAGCAGCTTGGAACAGGGCGGGCAGTATTTT.